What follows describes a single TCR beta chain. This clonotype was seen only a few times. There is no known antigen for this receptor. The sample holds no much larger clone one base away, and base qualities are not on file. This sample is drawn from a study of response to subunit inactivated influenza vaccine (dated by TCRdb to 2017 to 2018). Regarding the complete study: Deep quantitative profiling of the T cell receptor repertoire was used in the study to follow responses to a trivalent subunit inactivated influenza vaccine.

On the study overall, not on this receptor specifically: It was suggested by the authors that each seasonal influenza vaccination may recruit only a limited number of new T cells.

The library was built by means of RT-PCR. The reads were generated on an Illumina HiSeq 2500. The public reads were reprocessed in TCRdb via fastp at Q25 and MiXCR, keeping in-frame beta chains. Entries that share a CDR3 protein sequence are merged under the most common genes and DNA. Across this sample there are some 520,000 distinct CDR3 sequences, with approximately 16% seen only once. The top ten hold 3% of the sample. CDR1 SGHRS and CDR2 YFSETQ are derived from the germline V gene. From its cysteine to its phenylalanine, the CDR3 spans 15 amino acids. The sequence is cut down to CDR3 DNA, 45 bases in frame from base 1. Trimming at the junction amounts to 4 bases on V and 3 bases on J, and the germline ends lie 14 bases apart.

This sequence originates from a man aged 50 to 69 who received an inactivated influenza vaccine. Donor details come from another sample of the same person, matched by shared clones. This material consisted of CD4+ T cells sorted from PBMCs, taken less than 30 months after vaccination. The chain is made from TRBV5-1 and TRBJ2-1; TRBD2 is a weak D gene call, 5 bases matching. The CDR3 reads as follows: CASSPASSGYNEQFF. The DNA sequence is TGCGCCAGCAGCCCGGCCAGCAGCGGCTACAATGAGCAGTTCTTC.